One sample yielded the 22 T cell receptor beta chains listed below, sequenced in a study of control samples from healthy donors and cancer patients. Here immunoSEQ multiplex PCR was the method, and the copy in TCRdb shows in-frame clones only, minus some. The sample yields about 89,000 clones, over 65% seen once. The source material was blood. The receptors here all came from a woman aged 40 to 55 in good health.

The gene calls are TRBV12-3 or TRBV12-4 and TRBJ2-5; no reliable D call. This CDR3 has 11 amino acids. Trimming shortened V by 3 bases and J by 8 bases, and 7 bases separated the two germline ends. DNA of the CDR3: TGTGCCAGCAGTTTGGGTTTAACCCAGTACTTC. Encoded protein: CASSLGLTQYF.

The CDR3, as DNA: TGCAGCGCAGGGAGGGGGGAGACCCAGTACTTC. Protein sequence: CSAGRGETQYF. The chain employs TRBV29-1 and TRBJ2-5, with a weak D call TRBD2 (7 bases). The germline CDR1 and CDR2 sequences are SQVTM and ANQGSEA. With 7 bases removed from V and 5 bases from J, the gap between germline ends came to 11 bases. CDR3 length: 11 residues. Together with reference TRBV29-1 and TRBJ2-5, the CDR3 gives the full variable domain: SAVISQKPSRDICQRGTSLTIQCQVDSQVTMMFWYRQQPGQSLTLIATANQGSEATYESGFVIDKFPISRPNLTFSTLTVSNMSPEDSSIYLCSAGRGETQYFGPGTRLLVL.

CDR3 sequence: CASTNSGGLLYEQYF. The CDR3 coding sequence is TGTGCCAGCACAAACTCGGGCGGGCTTTTATACGAGCAGTACTTC. The chain couples TRBV7-2 to TRBJ2-7, with D maybe TRBD2 (5 bases). The CDR3 length is 15 residues. Germline assignment: CDR1 SGHTA and CDR2 FQGNSA. Trimming pared 7 bases from V and 4 bases from J, leaving 20 bases between.

The chain carries TRBV10-3 and TRBJ2-2; the match to TRBD2 covers 7 bases. V shed 11 bases and J 4 bases; nucleotides not matched to a gene: 7. The CDR3 is made up of 13 amino acids. From germline, CDR1 is ENHRY and CDR2 SYGVKD. As DNA, the CDR3 is TGTGCCGCGGCGGGGGTGGGCACCGGGGAGCTGTTTTTT. This encodes CAAAGVGTGELFF.

The chain uses TRBV6-5 and TRBJ2-2, with unresolved D. Germline CDR1 is MNHEY and CDR2 is SVGAGI. The ends were cut back, 5 bases at V and 0 bases at J, with 10 bases in the middle. CDR3 length: 15 residues. Written as DNA, the CDR3 is TGTGCCAGCAGTCCCCTGGGGTCGAACACCGGGGAGCTGTTTTTT. Translating gives CASSPLGSNTGELFF.

The V and J genes are TRBV4-3 and TRBJ1-4; 9 bases are a match to TRBD1. CDR3 length: 14 amino acids. CDR1 LGHNA and CDR2 YSLEER come from the germline V gene. V lost 4 bases, J lost 12 bases, and 9 bases stayed unmatched. CDR3: CASSPGTGSGELFF. As DNA, the CDR3 is TGCGCCAGCAGCCCGGGGACAGGGAGCGGAGAACTGTTTTTT.

This chain joins TRBV19 and TRBJ1-1, with D uncertain. CDR3 length equals 17 residues. CDR1 is LNHDA and CDR2 is SQIVND in the germline V gene (reference sequence). Between the trimmed V and J ends, which lost 4 bases and 0 bases, there was a span of 18 bases. CDR3 in amino acids: CASSTALERGLNTEAFF. As DNA, the CDR3 is TGTGCCAGTAGTACCGCCCTCGAAAGAGGGTTGAACACTGAAGCTTTCTTT. The full variable domain, with the rest looked up from reference TRBV19 and TRBJ1-1, is DGGITQSPKYLFRKEGQNVTLSCEQNLNHDAMYWYRQDPGQGLRLIYYSQIVNDFQKGDIAEGYSVSREKKESFPLTVTSAQKNPTAFYLCASSTALERGLNTEAFFGQGTRLTVV.

This chain links TRBV4-3 with TRBJ1-1; D possibly corresponds to TRBD1 (5 bases). This CDR3 contains 15 residues. In germline, CDR1 is LGHNA, CDR2 YSLEER. Trimming removed 4 bases from V and 3 bases from J, with 15 bases in between. CDR3 in DNA: TGCGCCAGCAGCCCAGCGGGGGGAACCTACACTGAAGCTTTCTTT. Protein product: CASSPAGGTYTEAFF.

The chain employs TRBV19 and TRBJ1-4, with a possible D match to TRBD1 (5 bases). V gave up 11 bases and J gave up 5 bases, with 9 bases separating them. The CDR3 loop spans 11 amino acids. Germline V gene data show CDR1 as LNHDA and CDR2 as SQIVND (reference sequence). The CDR3 loop is CAVRGNEKLFF. The CDR3 DNA reads TGTGCCGTACGGGGGAATGAAAAACTGTTTTTT.

This chain uses TRBV19 with TRBJ1-3; 8 nucleotides line up with TRBD1. The CDR3 runs 15 residues. V trimming: 8 bases; J trimming: 7 bases; junction bases outside the gene matches: 13. The germline V gene has CDR1 LNHDA and CDR2 SQIVND (reference sequence). The CDR3 region is CASSPGQVNRNTIYF. Here the CDR3 DNA reads TGTGCCAGTTCTCCGGGACAGGTGAATCGGAACACCATATATTTT.

The rearrangement uses TRBV10-1 and TRBJ2-5; D might be TRBD2 (6 bases). The CDR3 runs 13 residues. Trimming cost V 6 bases and J 1 base, with 9 bases left between them. Germline V lookup: CDR1 WNHNN, CDR2 SYGVQD (reference sequence). The CDR3 DNA sequence: TGCGCCAGCAGCCGGGACTTCCAAGAGACCCAGTACTTC. This codes for CASSRDFQETQYF.

The chain uses TRBV10-3 and TRBJ1-1; weak D call: TRBD1 (5 bases). With 2 bases removed from V and 5 bases from J, the gap between germline ends came to 9 bases. Germline-derived CDR1 and CDR2 are ENHRY and SYGVKD. This CDR3 is built from 13 residues. The CDR3 loop reads CAISEGAWTEAFF. The CDR3 nucleotides are TGTGCCATCAGTGAGGGGGCTTGGACTGAAGCTTTCTTT.

J is TRBJ2-5 and V is TRBV6-2 or TRBV6-3; D perhaps matches TRBD2 (6 bases). CDR1 and CDR2 from the germline V gene are MNHEY and SVGEGT. V lost 5 bases and J lost 2, with 15 bases in between. This CDR3 region has 15 residues. This CDR3 is CASSRSQTSQETQYF. CDR3 in DNA: TGTGCCAGCAGTCGATCCCAGACTAGTCAAGAGACCCAGTACTTC.

The rearrangement joins TRBV3-1 (or the pseudogene TRBV3-2) to TRBJ1-2; TRBD1 might be the D (6 bases). Germline values: CDR1 LGHDT, CDR2 YNNKEL (reference sequence). The CDR3 loop spans 15 amino acids. Trimming took off 3 bases at V and 4 bases at J, with 15 bases between the two ends. CDR3: CASSHRGDTGYGYTF. CDR3 coding DNA: TGTGCCAGCAGCCACAGGGGAGACACCGGCTATGGCTACACCTTC.

CDR3 region: CASRGTGVYEQYF. CDR3 DNA: TGTGCCAGCAGAGGGACAGGGGTCTACGAGCAGTACTTC. The chain combines TRBV7-2 with TRBJ2-7; TRBD1 matches at 10 bases. Germline CDR1 is SGHTA and CDR2 is FQGNSA. The trim removed 6 bases at V and 3 bases at J, leaving 2 bases unmatched. CDR3 length equals 13 residues.

This clone was observed a handful of times. The chain combines TRBV13 with TRBJ2-3; 9 bases align to TRBD2. Looked up from germline, CDR1 is PRHDT and CDR2 is FYEKMQ (reference sequence). V shed 1 base and J 4 bases; nucleotides not matched to a gene: 6. This CDR3 spans 16 amino acids. CDR3 nucleotides: TGTGCCAGCAGCTTAGCCCCTAGCGGGGCCTCAGATACGCAGTATTTT. This sequence encodes CASSLAPSGASDTQYF.

The chain carries TRBV25-1 and TRBJ1-4; D is unresolved. Germline lookup yields CDR1 MGHDK and CDR2 SYGVNS. CDR3 length: 16 residues. The V end lost 1 base, the J end lost 0 bases, and 9 bases lay between the germline ends. The CDR3 region has the DNA TGTGCCAGCAGTGAATCTGGCAGAACAACTAATGAAAAACTGTTTTTT. Its protein product is CASSESGRTTNEKLFF.

The rearrangement links TRBV7-3 to TRBJ1-6, with D tentatively TRBD1 (6 bases). The CDR3 has 15 residues. CDR1 SGHTA and CDR2 FQGTGA come from the germline V gene. The germline V and J ends were trimmed by 5 bases and 3 bases, with 11 bases remaining between them. This CDR3 is CASSPQGGYNSPLHF. In DNA, the CDR3 is TGTGCCAGCAGCCCTCAAGGGGGCTATAATTCACCCCTCCACTTT.

This clone showed up just a few times. The chain recombines TRBV15 with TRBJ2-3, with 7 bases that match TRBD1. CDR3 length: 17 amino acids. CDR1 and CDR2 from the germline V gene are LNHNV and YYDKDF (reference sequence). The ends lost 1 base at V and 5 bases at J; junction bases unmatched: 12. In nucleotides, the CDR3 is TGTGCCACCAGCAGAGGGACAGGACCTCGCACAGGAGATACGCAGTATTTT. It is translated as CATSRGTGPRTGDTQYF.

This chain joins TRBV25-1 and TRBJ2-3; TRBD2 might be the D (5 bases). The CDR3 covers 15 residues. CDR1 and CDR2 from the germline V gene are MGHDK and SYGVNS. V shed 0 bases and J shed 2 bases, with 9 bases lying between them. CDR3 amino acids: CASSEYKGDTDTQYF. The CDR3, as DNA: TGTGCCAGCAGTGAATATAAGGGAGACACAGATACGCAGTATTTT.

The rearrangement joins TRBV7-3 to TRBJ2-1; 7 bases match TRBD2. Germline CDR1 reads SGHTA; CDR2 reads FQGTGA. The CDR3 covers 18 residues. Trimming at V came to 2 bases and at J to 5 bases, leaving 15 bases not matched to a gene. CDR3 protein: CASSLGTGGSRIDNEQFF. The CDR3, as DNA: TGTGCCAGCAGCTTAGGCACGGGGGGATCCAGAATAGACAATGAGCAGTTCTTC.

This rearrangement joins TRBV29-1 to TRBJ2-1; 9 bases match TRBD2. This CDR3 comprises 14 residues. Germline loops: CDR1 SQVTM, CDR2 ANQGSEA. Trimming at V came to 3 bases and at J to 7 bases, leaving 7 bases not matched to a gene. The CDR3 reads CSVDFGLARNEQFF. CDR3 coding DNA: TGCAGCGTTGATTTCGGACTAGCGAGAAATGAGCAGTTCTTC.